The source of this T cell receptor beta chain is a study of T-cell memory formation after mild COVID-19. Looking at the study overall: Largely donor-specific sequence clusters came from a couple of donors.

Germline lookup yields CDR1 ENHRY and CDR2 SYGVKD. The V end was cut by 3 bases, the J end by 7 bases, with 10 bases between. The CDR3 is made up of 13 amino acids. TCRdb ran MiXCR on the 5' RACE reads and lists one entry per CDR3 protein. The sample lists approximately 300,000 distinct CDR3 sequences, 15% to 20% occurring once. Study conclusions and caveats: Contracting CD4+ clones were located mainly in CM and EM, and CD8+ clones in EMRA. CD4/CD8 balance held among clones contracting day 15 to 85, and later expanders leaned CD4+.

This clonotype has only one observation. The antigen remains undetermined. The clonotype comes from a man aged 18-30 years who had mild COVID-19 (a few samples of this study predate the infection). Cell type and time point are not known. The chain is built from TRBV10-3 and TRBJ1-5; no firm D call. Sequenced: PBMCs or a T cell subset sorted from them (not recorded which). The CDR3 region is CAISEGGGQPQHF. As DNA, the CDR3 is TGTGCCATCAGTGAAGGTGGAGGGCAGCCCCAGCATTTT.